One and the same sample provided the 30 T cell receptor beta chains below, sequenced in a study of blood T cell repertoires in COVID-19. Repertoires were generated with immunoSEQ multiplex PCR, while TCRdb's copy carries only in-frame clones and drops some. The sample has 190,000 or so clones, approximately 86% seen once. Sequencing used peripheral blood. These receptors were collected from a man aged 35 to 55 with active or convalescent COVID-19.

The J gene is TRBJ1-4, the V gene TRBV28; 10 nucleotides match TRBD1. The J segment lost 8 bases and the V segment lost 7 bases, leaving 10 bases of the junction unmatched. There are 15 residues in the CDR3. CDR1 is MDHEN and CDR2 is SYDVKM in the germline V gene. CDR3 in amino acids: CASKGQGLYREKLFF. The DNA for the CDR3 is TGTGCCAGCAAGGGACAGGGGTTATACAGGGAAAAACTGTTTTTT.

This chain links TRBV7-9 with TRBJ1-1; tentatively, D is TRBD1 (5 bases). There are 14 residues in the CDR3. Germline loops: CDR1 SEHNR, CDR2 FQNEAQ (reference sequence). Trimming removed 5 bases at V and 6 bases at J, with 16 bases between. DNA of the CDR3: TGTGCCAGCAGCGGGCGGGGCAGGGCAGCTGAAGCTTTCTTT. This codes for CASSGRGRAAEAFF.

The rearrangement joins TRBV5-6 to TRBJ2-5; 7 bases agree with TRBD2. J gave up 3 bases and V 0 bases, and 8 bases lay outside the gene matches. Germline V CDR1 and CDR2: SGHDT, YYEEEE. The CDR3 is made up of 16 amino acids. The CDR3 sequence: CASSLGPPGGKETQYF. CDR3 sequence (DNA): TGTGCCAGCAGCTTGGGACCCCCCGGGGGGAAAGAGACCCAGTACTTC.

The chain links TRBV18 to TRBJ2-7; possible D gene TRBD2, 5 bases. V lost 0 bases to trimming and J lost 12 bases, with 15 bases between them. In germline, CDR1 is KGHSH, CDR2 LQKENI. The CDR3 covers 13 residues. The CDR3 bases are TGTGCCAGCTCACCACCGACGGGAAGGGAGTTGTACTTC. It codes for CASSPPTGRELYF.

The rearrangement links TRBV29-1 to TRBJ1-4; D unresolved. From germline, CDR1 is SQVTM and CDR2 ANQGSEA. The V gene lost 2 bases and the J gene lost 8 bases, with 9 bases spanning the gap. The CDR3 runs to 12 residues. The chain's CDR3 is CSVESSPEKLFF. The CDR3 nucleotides read TGCAGCGTTGAAAGCTCGCCCGAAAAACTGTTTTTT.

Only one count was recorded for this clone. The chain carries TRBV28 and TRBJ2-3, with TRBD2 matching 8 bases. In germline, CDR1 is MDHEN, CDR2 SYDVKM. V lost 4 bases, J lost 2 bases, and 11 bases stayed unmatched. This CDR3 comprises 17 residues. The CDR3 nucleotides are TGTGCCAGCAGTTCCCCCAGACGGACTAGCCACACAGATACGCAGTATTTT. Translation: CASSSPRRTSHTDTQYF.

The rearrangement links TRBV28 to TRBJ1-1, with TRBD1 matching 8 bases. Germline CDR1 MDHEN, CDR2 SYDVKM. The CDR3 loop spans 15 amino acids. V lost 6 bases and J lost 11; bases outside the gene matches: 17. CDR3 amino acids: CASSSIRDRPLLAFF. CDR3 coding DNA: TGTGCCAGCAGCTCAATCCGGGACAGGCCCTTGCTGGCTTTCTTT.

This clone is a singleton in its sample. The chain links TRBV4-2 to TRBJ2-3; D is uncertain. The CDR3 totals 16 residues. V was pared by 0 bases and J by 0 bases, with 10 bases between. CDR1 and CDR2 (germline): LGHNA, YNFKEQ. CDR3 amino acids: CASSQDHLSSTDTQYF. The CDR3 DNA sequence: TGTGCCAGCAGCCAAGATCATCTATCTAGCACAGATACGCAGTATTTT.

Only one count was recorded for this clone. The rearrangement uses TRBV7-9 and TRBJ1-3; D is uncertain. Germline V CDR1 and CDR2: SEHNR, FQNEAQ (reference sequence). The CDR3 sequence is 14 residues long. Trimming took 5 bases from V and 3 from J, leaving 11 bases between them. The CDR3 is CASSHPRVGNTIYF. CDR3 coding DNA: TGTGCCAGCAGCCACCCGAGGGTTGGAAACACCATATATTTT.

V gene TRBV3-1 (or the pseudogene TRBV3-2) combines with J gene TRBJ1-3, with TRBD1 matching 11 bases. CDR1 and CDR2 (germline): LGHDT, YNNKEL (reference sequence). The ends lost 1 base at V and 8 bases at J; junction bases unmatched: 7. This CDR3 contains 16 residues. CDR3 loop: CASSQGIGTGGDTIYF. CDR3 nucleotide sequence: TGTGCCAGCAGCCAAGGGATTGGGACAGGGGGGGACACCATATATTTT.

The table lists this clone with a few counts. This rearrangement joins TRBV16 to TRBJ1-1; TRBD1 matches at 10 bases. Unmatched junction bases numbered 11, after V lost 0 bases and J lost 1 base. The CDR3 covers 19 residues. The V gene's germline CDR1 is KGHSY and CDR2 FQNENV. CDR3 in DNA: TGTGCCAGCAGCCAATCGTCTCGACAGGGGGCGAGTACGAACACTGAAGCTTTCTTT. It encodes CASSQSSRQGASTNTEAFF.

The chain employs TRBV6-5 and TRBJ2-5, with a possible D match to TRBD2 (6 bases). Germline values: CDR1 MNHEY, CDR2 SVGAGI. This CDR3 spans 14 amino acids. Trimming removed 6 bases from V and 4 bases from J, with 15 bases in between. CDR3 in amino acids: CASRLGGFPETQYF. As DNA, the CDR3 is TGTGCCAGCAGGCTCGGGGGATTTCCAGAGACCCAGTACTTC.

V and J are TRBV12-3 or TRBV12-4 and TRBJ1-5; D gene uncertain. V lost 6 bases, J lost 2 bases, and 5 bases lay in between. The CDR3 consists of 12 residues. The DNA for the CDR3 is TGTGCCAGCAGGCAGGGCAATCAGCCCCAGCATTTT. Translated: CASRQGNQPQHF.

This clone has a single count. The chain joins TRBV30 to TRBJ1-6; D call uncertain. The CDR3 is made up of 14 amino acids. The V end lost 0 bases, the J end lost 7 bases, and 10 bases lay between the germline ends. CDR1 GTSNPN and CDR2 SVGIG come from the germline V gene (reference sequence). CDR3 DNA: TGTGCCTGGAGTGTATTGACTGCCAATTCACCCCTCCACTTT. Protein sequence: CAWSVLTANSPLHF.

This clone has just one count. This chain uses TRBV12-3 or TRBV12-4 with TRBJ1-5; no reliable D call. Trimming took 6 bases from V and 0 from J, leaving 6 bases between them. The CDR3 consists of 13 residues. The CDR3 is CASSPHSNQPQHF. In DNA form, the CDR3 reads TGTGCCAGCAGCCCACATAGCAATCAGCCCCAGCATTTT.

The chain has TRBV13 and TRBJ1-4, with D unclear. Trimming shortened V by 2 bases and J by 3 bases, and 7 bases separated the two germline ends. CDR1 PRHDT and CDR2 FYEKMQ come from the germline V gene (reference sequence). The CDR3 is 14 amino acids. The CDR3 loop is CASSLYASNEKLFF. CDR3 coding DNA: TGTGCCAGCAGCTTATATGCGTCTAATGAAAAACTGTTTTTT.

This rearrangement joins TRBV7-3 to TRBJ2-7; maybe TRBD2 (6 bases). CDR1 and CDR2 (germline): SGHTA, FQGTGA. Between the trimmed V and J ends, which lost 1 base and 0 bases, there was a span of 7 bases. CDR3 length: 14 amino acids. CDR3 DNA: TGTGCCAGCAGCTTAAGCGGGGACTCCTACGAGCAGTACTTC. Translation: CASSLSGDSYEQYF. Complete variable domain (other parts from reference TRBV7-3 and TRBJ2-7): GAGVSQTPSNKVTEKGKYVELRCDPISGHTALYWYRQSLGQGPEFLIYFQGTGAADDSGLPNDRFFAVRPEGSVSTLKIQRTERGDSAVYLCASSLSGDSYEQYFGPGTRLTVT.

The chain employs TRBV6-5 and TRBJ2-7; no firm D call. The V gene lost 0 bases and the J gene lost 3 bases, with 9 bases spanning the gap. The CDR3 length is 14 residues. From germline, CDR1 is MNHEY and CDR2 SVGAGI. This CDR3 is CASSYSRGGYEQYF. The CDR3 bases are TGTGCCAGCAGTTACTCAAGAGGTGGCTACGAGCAGTACTTC.

The chain uses TRBV28 and TRBJ2-6, with D maybe TRBD1 (6 bases). The CDR3 covers 15 residues. The V and J ends lost 4 bases and 4 bases respectively, with 11 bases between them. Germline-derived CDR1 and CDR2 are MDHEN and SYDVKM. As DNA, the CDR3 is TGTGCCAGCAGTTCCCCTGGACAGGGGGCCAACGTCCTGACTTTC. Translating gives CASSSPGQGANVLTF.

This clone was seen just once. The rearrangement uses TRBV21-1 and TRBJ2-2; TRBD1 is taken as the D call from the table, unchecked against the DNA. TRBV21-1 is assigned pseudogene status. The CDR3 contains 19 residues. The CDR3 DNA reads as TGTGCCAGCAGCAAAGCGCAGAGGAGACAGGGGATTTACGCCGGGGAGCTGTTTTTT. Translation: CASSKAQRRQGIYAGELFF.

The J gene is TRBJ1-2, the V gene TRBV12-3 or TRBV12-4; 7 nucleotides line up with TRBD1. The CDR3 has 12 amino acids. V was clipped by 5 bases and J by 7 bases; unmatched bases: 4. The CDR3 is CASSPGQIGYTF. CDR3 in DNA: TGTGCCAGCAGTCCGGGACAGATTGGCTACACCTTC.

This clone was found once. This chain uses TRBV19 with TRBJ1-5; 9 nucleotides align to TRBD1. V was pared by 4 bases and J by 0 bases, with 10 bases of the junction left unmatched. This CDR3 has 18 residues. The V gene's germline CDR1 is LNHDA and CDR2 SQIVND (reference sequence). CDR3 amino acids: CASSTFIQGANSNQPQHF. The CDR3 coding sequence is TGTGCCAGTAGTACCTTTATACAGGGGGCGAATAGCAATCAGCCCCAGCATTTT.

The chain recombines TRBV6-5 with TRBJ2-7; TRBD1 aligns across 7 bases. The CDR3 consists of 14 residues. Per germline, CDR1 MNHEY and CDR2 SVGAGI. V dropped 7 bases and J dropped 6; count of bases not matched to a gene: 12. The CDR3 region has the DNA TGTGCCAGCAAAAAGGTGGGCAGGGGGAGCGAGCAGTACTTC. It codes for CASKKVGRGSEQYF.

This chain uses TRBV27 with TRBJ1-5; 7 nucleotides align to TRBD1. From germline, CDR1 is MNHEY and CDR2 SMNVEV (reference sequence). This CDR3 contains 14 residues. The junction had 4 bases not matched to a gene; V was cut back by 5 bases and J by 3 bases. The CDR3 region is CASSIRGLNQPQHF. The CDR3 coding sequence is TGTGCCAGCAGTATTAGGGGGCTCAATCAGCCCCAGCATTTT.

The chain uses TRBV3-1 (or the pseudogene TRBV3-2) and TRBJ1-2; maybe TRBD1 (6 bases). CDR1 LGHDT and CDR2 YNNKEL come from the germline V gene (reference sequence). There are 14 residues in the CDR3. V gave up 7 bases and J gave up 2 bases, with 14 bases separating them. The CDR3 nucleotides read TGTGCCAGCACCCTTCGACAGGACAACTATGGCTACACCTTC. Its protein product is CASTLRQDNYGYTF.

CDR3 sequence: CASSFSGTEAFF. The CDR3 DNA reads as TGTGCCAGCAGCTTTAGCGGGACTGAAGCTTTCTTT. V is TRBV12-3 or TRBV12-4 and J is TRBJ1-1; D not resolved. The CDR3 runs 12 residues. V gave up 6 bases and J gave up 5 bases, with 10 bases separating them.

This sequence joins TRBV15 and TRBJ2-5; 8 bases match TRBD2. The germline V gene encodes CDR1 LNHNV and CDR2 YYDKDF (reference sequence). This CDR3 is 15 amino acids long. The V gene end was trimmed by 0 bases and the J gene end by 4 bases; junction bases not matched to a gene: 4. CDR3 region: CATSRDHAGGETQYF. CDR3 nucleotide sequence: TGTGCCACCAGCAGAGATCATGCGGGAGGAGAGACCCAGTACTTC.

The chain uses TRBV27 and TRBJ1-5; TRBD1 aligns across 7 bases. The junction had 8 bases not matched to a gene; V was cut back by 5 bases and J by 4 bases. The CDR3 runs to 15 residues. Germline CDR1 is MNHEY and CDR2 is SMNVEV (reference sequence). The CDR3 DNA follows: TGTGCCAGCAGTCCCAAGACAGGGTTTAATCAGCCCCAGCATTTT. Protein sequence: CASSPKTGFNQPQHF.

The chain couples TRBV28 to TRBJ2-1; D remains unclear. V was shortened by 5 bases and J by 4 bases, with 18 bases between the two germline ends. This CDR3 is 16 amino acids long. Germline V CDR1 and CDR2: MDHEN, SYDVKM. Here the CDR3 reads CASSKPNRDGYNEQFF. The CDR3 nucleotides are TGTGCCAGCAGTAAACCGAACAGAGATGGTTACAATGAGCAGTTCTTC.

In this sample, this clone turned up once. The gene calls are TRBV7-9 and TRBJ2-7, with TRBD1 identical over 9 bases. Germline V gene lookup returns CDR1 SEHNR and CDR2 FQNEAQ (reference sequence). Germline trimming cut 4 bases from V and 0 bases from J; bases unmatched to any gene: 10. The CDR3 sequence is 17 residues long. Here the CDR3 reads CASSSTQGTGSSYEQYF. CDR3 bases: TGTGCCAGCAGCTCAACTCAGGGGACAGGGTCCTCCTACGAGCAGTACTTC.